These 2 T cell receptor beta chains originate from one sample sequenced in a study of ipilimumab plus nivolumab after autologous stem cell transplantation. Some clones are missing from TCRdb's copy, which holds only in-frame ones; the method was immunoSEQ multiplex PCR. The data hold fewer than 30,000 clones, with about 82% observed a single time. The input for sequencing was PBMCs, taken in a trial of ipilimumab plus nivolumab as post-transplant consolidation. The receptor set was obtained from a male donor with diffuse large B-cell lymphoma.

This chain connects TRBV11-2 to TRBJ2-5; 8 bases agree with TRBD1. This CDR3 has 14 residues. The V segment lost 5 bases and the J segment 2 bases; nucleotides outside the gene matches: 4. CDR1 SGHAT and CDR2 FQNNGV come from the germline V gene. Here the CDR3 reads CASSPGQVQETQYF. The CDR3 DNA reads TGTGCCAGCAGCCCGGGACAGGTACAAGAGACCCAGTACTTC.

The CDR3 loop is CASSQGLSDPNGYTF. CDR3 coding DNA: TGCGCCAGCAGTCAGGGCCTTTCCGACCCCAATGGCTACACCTTC. This chain uses TRBV4-1 with TRBJ1-2; maybe TRBD1 (5 bases). The germline V gene has CDR1 MGHRA and CDR2 YSYEKL. The length of the CDR3 is 15 residues. Trimming pared 6 bases from V and 6 bases from J, leaving 20 bases between.